The present entry profiles one TCR beta chain with its context. Combining a sample-barcoded 5' primer with a J-beta primer mix, a second PCR ran for about 7 to 12 cycles. Per sample, CDR3-containing paired-end reads numbered at least 2.5 million. TCRdb reprocessed the 5' RACE reads via MiXCR and lists one record per CDR3 protein. The sample consists of 1.5 million to 2 million distinct CDR3 sequences, 30% to 35% of them appearing once. This sample is drawn from a study of blood T cells in healthy people across ages. Each sample yielded at least 6 million isolated PBMCs. The CDR3 contains 15 residues. CDR1 and CDR2 (germline): LGHDT, YNNKEL (reference sequence).

This TCR derives from a young woman in good health. The sequenced material came from blood. This rearrangement joins TRBV3-1 to TRBJ2-5; 13 bases match TRBD2. The better agreement between TRBJ2-7 and the DNA end casts doubt on the J call. The CDR3 bases are TGTGCCAGCAGTCCGACTAGCGGGGGGTCAGGCGAGCAGTACTTC. It is translated as CASSPTSGGSGEQYF.